These T cell receptor beta chains were read from a single sample in a study of cytomegalovirus exposure and HLA in healthy donors. Produced via immunoSEQ multiplex PCR; TCRdb's table is partial and in-frame only. The profile shows about 130,000 clones, roughly four fifths of them singletons. The sequenced sample was PBMCs. The origin of the receptors is a male donor in good health and CMV-seronegative. Each CDR3 is given with its conserved first and last residue. The order of the fields is V gene, clone size, J gene, D gene, CDR3 protein, CDR3 DNA. The D gene is left open where the match is weak. Not all rows give a size; the values are once, few, many and, for expanded clones, a class.

TRBV5-6	NA	TRBJ1-3	NA	CASSLAGRAYDTIYF	TGTGCCAGCAGCTTGGCCGGCAGGGCATACGACACCATATATTTT
TRBV15	NA	TRBJ1-4	TRBD1	CATGQGFTNEKLFF	TGTGCCACCGGACAGGGGTTCACTAATGAAAAACTGTTTTTT
TRBV7-2	NA	TRBJ1-2	TRBD1	CASSLVGQGINNYGYTF	TGTGCCAGCAGCTTAGTGGGACAGGGGATAAATAACTATGGCTACACCTTC
TRBV5-6	NA	TRBJ2-3	TRBD1	CASRATGGFGDTQYF	TGTGCCAGCAGAGCGACAGGGGGCTTTGGAGATACGCAGTATTTT
TRBV4-3	once	TRBJ2-1	TRBD1	CASSQAGTGGDSGQFF	TGCGCCAGCAGCCAAGCCGGGACAGGGGGCGACAGTGGGCAGTTCTTC
TRBV7-9	once	TRBJ1-1	NA	CASSPVGQLITEAFF	TGTGCCAGCAGCCCGGTGGGGCAATTGATCACTGAAGCTTTCTTT
TRBV11-2	NA	TRBJ2-5	NA	CASSFSERRGTQYF	TGTGCCAGCAGCTTTTCTGAGCGAAGGGGGACCCAGTACTTC
TRBV7-9	NA	TRBJ1-1	TRBD1	CSSSFAQGAGLTEAFF	TGTTCCAGCAGCTTCGCACAGGGGGCGGGGTTAACTGAAGCTTTCTTT
TRBV5-1	once	TRBJ1-2	NA	CASSRDTYGYTF	TGCGCCAGCAGCCGGGACACGTATGGCTACACCTTC
TRBV7-2	NA	TRBJ1-4	NA	CASSLGGGINEKLFF	TGTGCCAGCAGCTTAGGTGGGGGGATTAATGAAAAACTGTTTTTT
TRBV7-7	NA	TRBJ2-1	NA	CASSPTGDVGEQFF	TGTGCTAGCAGCCCGACAGGAGATGTCGGTGAGCAGTTCTTC
TRBV28	NA	TRBJ1-1	TRBD1	CASSVIPGTVNTEAFF	TGTGCCAGCAGCGTTATTCCCGGGACAGTGAACACTGAAGCTTTCTTT
TRBV28	NA	TRBJ1-1	TRBD1	CASSRQGNGAEAFF	TGTGCCAGCAGCCGACAGGGGAATGGAGCTGAAGCTTTCTTT
TRBV10-3	NA	TRBJ2-2	TRBD1	CATRGQTNTGELFF	TGTGCCACTCGGGGACAGACGAACACCGGGGAGCTGTTTTTT
TRBV27	NA	TRBJ2-7	NA	CASSPNQFWEQYF	TGTGCCAGCAGCCCTAACCAATTCTGGGAGCAGTACTTC
TRBV5-4	NA	TRBJ2-5	TRBD2	CASSSGGIQETQYF	TGTGCCAGCAGCTCGGGGGGGATACAAGAGACCCAGTACTTC
TRBV7-9	NA	TRBJ2-5	NA	CASSLHAQQETQYF	TGTGCCAGCAGCTTACACGCACAGCAAGAGACCCAGTACTTC
TRBV5-4	NA	TRBJ2-3	NA	CASSSDRRGRNTDTQYF	TGTGCCAGCAGCAGCGATCGGCGGGGGCGGAACACAGATACGCAGTATTTT
TRBV7-3	NA	TRBJ2-1	TRBD1	CASNSPGQGTNEQFF	TGTGCCAGCAACTCCCCGGGACAGGGCACCAATGAGCAGTTCTTC
TRBV28	NA	TRBJ2-7	NA	CASSLPGTLSYEQYF	TGTGCCAGCAGTTTACCAGGTACACTCTCCTACGAGCAGTACTTC
TRBV23-1	NA	TRBJ1-1	TRBD1	CASSQSYRDRWGNTEAFF	TGCGCCAGCAGTCAATCATACCGGGACAGATGGGGAAACACTGAAGCTTTCTTT
TRBV4-3	NA	TRBJ2-7	NA	CASSQAGGGEQYF	TGCGCCAGCAGCCAAGCAGGGGGAGGCGAGCAGTACTTC
TRBV11-2	NA	TRBJ2-5	TRBD1	CASSQRTGPNQETQYF	TGTGCCAGCAGCCAAAGGACAGGGCCCAACCAAGAGACCCAGTACTTC
TRBV30	NA	TRBJ2-7	NA	CAWSPGTLYEQYF	TGTGCCTGGAGTCCCGGTACCCTCTACGAGCAGTACTTC
TRBV7-2	NA	TRBJ2-5	NA	CASSLAGGLGETQYF	TGTGCCAGCAGCTTAGCGGGGGGTTTGGGAGAGACCCAGTACTTC
TRBV7-9	once	TRBJ2-4	NA	CASSAREPLAKNIQYF	TGTGCCAGCAGCGCCAGGGAACCTCTAGCCAAAAACATTCAGTACTTC
TRBV11-2	NA	TRBJ1-1	NA	CASSARRSTEAFF	TGTGCCAGCAGCGCTCGGAGGAGCACTGAAGCTTTCTTT
TRBV6-6	NA	TRBJ1-2	TRBD1	CASRKLGTGNGYTF	TGTGCCAGCAGGAAGCTCGGGACAGGGAATGGCTACACCTTC
TRBV5-1	NA	TRBJ1-1	TRBD1	CASSLGDRPNTEAFF	TGCGCCAGCAGCTTGGGGGACAGGCCGAACACTGAAGCTTTCTTT
TRBV7-8	once	TRBJ2-7	NA	CASSPDYYEQYF	TGTGCCAGCAGCCCTGACTATTACGAGCAGTACTTC
TRBV19	NA	TRBJ1-2	TRBD1	CASSRTVDRVGYTF	TGTGCCAGTAGTCGCACTGTGGACAGGGTTGGCTACACCTTC
TRBV7-9	once	TRBJ1-2	NA	CASSLVSGRLSYYGYTF	TGTGCCAGCAGCTTAGTATCCGGGAGATTAAGCTACTATGGCTACACCTTC
TRBV7-2	NA	TRBJ1-4	NA	CASSLGGSNEKLFF	TGTGCCAGCAGCTTAGGGGGCAGTAATGAAAAACTGTTTTTT
TRBV7-8	NA	TRBJ2-3	TRBD2	CASRREGPSDTQYF	TGTGCCAGCAGGCGGGAGGGCCCATCCGATACGCAGTATTTT
TRBV7-9	NA	TRBJ2-2	NA	CASSLVQGNTGELFF	TGTGCCAGCAGCTTAGTGCAGGGTAACACCGGGGAGCTGTTTTTT
TRBV11-1	NA	TRBJ1-2	TRBD1	CASSFDRAYGYTF	TGTGCCAGCAGCTTTGACAGGGCCTATGGCTACACCTTC
TRBV29-1	few	TRBJ2-3	NA	CSVEWASTDTQYF	TGCAGCGTTGAATGGGCTAGCACAGATACGCAGTATTTT
TRBV15	NA	TRBJ2-7	NA	CATSRDTGYYEQYF	TGTGCCACCAGCAGAGATACAGGATACTACGAGCAGTACTTC